This TCR beta chain was captured by sequencing in a study of blood T cells in healthy people across ages. CDR3 length equals 12 residues. V was clipped by 6 bases and J by 9 bases; unmatched bases: 6. CDR1 MGHRA and CDR2 YSYEKL come from the germline V gene. This clonotype has ten or more counts. Through a sample-barcoded 5' primer and a J-beta primer mix, a second PCR was run for 7 to 11 cycles. A single record per CDR3 protein comes from TCRdb applying MiXCR to the 5' RACE reads. The sample carries 1.5 million to 2 million distinct CDR3 sequences, 28% recorded once. Drawn from each donor were 7.5 to 10 milliliters of peripheral blood.

The source is a woman in her twenties or thirties in good health. Sequencing was performed on blood. J is TRBJ2-3 and V is TRBV4-1; TRBD1 matches at 7 bases. Here the CDR3 DNA reads TGCGCCAGCAGTGAACAGGGGAGAACGCAGTATTTT. It yields the protein CASSEQGRTQYF.